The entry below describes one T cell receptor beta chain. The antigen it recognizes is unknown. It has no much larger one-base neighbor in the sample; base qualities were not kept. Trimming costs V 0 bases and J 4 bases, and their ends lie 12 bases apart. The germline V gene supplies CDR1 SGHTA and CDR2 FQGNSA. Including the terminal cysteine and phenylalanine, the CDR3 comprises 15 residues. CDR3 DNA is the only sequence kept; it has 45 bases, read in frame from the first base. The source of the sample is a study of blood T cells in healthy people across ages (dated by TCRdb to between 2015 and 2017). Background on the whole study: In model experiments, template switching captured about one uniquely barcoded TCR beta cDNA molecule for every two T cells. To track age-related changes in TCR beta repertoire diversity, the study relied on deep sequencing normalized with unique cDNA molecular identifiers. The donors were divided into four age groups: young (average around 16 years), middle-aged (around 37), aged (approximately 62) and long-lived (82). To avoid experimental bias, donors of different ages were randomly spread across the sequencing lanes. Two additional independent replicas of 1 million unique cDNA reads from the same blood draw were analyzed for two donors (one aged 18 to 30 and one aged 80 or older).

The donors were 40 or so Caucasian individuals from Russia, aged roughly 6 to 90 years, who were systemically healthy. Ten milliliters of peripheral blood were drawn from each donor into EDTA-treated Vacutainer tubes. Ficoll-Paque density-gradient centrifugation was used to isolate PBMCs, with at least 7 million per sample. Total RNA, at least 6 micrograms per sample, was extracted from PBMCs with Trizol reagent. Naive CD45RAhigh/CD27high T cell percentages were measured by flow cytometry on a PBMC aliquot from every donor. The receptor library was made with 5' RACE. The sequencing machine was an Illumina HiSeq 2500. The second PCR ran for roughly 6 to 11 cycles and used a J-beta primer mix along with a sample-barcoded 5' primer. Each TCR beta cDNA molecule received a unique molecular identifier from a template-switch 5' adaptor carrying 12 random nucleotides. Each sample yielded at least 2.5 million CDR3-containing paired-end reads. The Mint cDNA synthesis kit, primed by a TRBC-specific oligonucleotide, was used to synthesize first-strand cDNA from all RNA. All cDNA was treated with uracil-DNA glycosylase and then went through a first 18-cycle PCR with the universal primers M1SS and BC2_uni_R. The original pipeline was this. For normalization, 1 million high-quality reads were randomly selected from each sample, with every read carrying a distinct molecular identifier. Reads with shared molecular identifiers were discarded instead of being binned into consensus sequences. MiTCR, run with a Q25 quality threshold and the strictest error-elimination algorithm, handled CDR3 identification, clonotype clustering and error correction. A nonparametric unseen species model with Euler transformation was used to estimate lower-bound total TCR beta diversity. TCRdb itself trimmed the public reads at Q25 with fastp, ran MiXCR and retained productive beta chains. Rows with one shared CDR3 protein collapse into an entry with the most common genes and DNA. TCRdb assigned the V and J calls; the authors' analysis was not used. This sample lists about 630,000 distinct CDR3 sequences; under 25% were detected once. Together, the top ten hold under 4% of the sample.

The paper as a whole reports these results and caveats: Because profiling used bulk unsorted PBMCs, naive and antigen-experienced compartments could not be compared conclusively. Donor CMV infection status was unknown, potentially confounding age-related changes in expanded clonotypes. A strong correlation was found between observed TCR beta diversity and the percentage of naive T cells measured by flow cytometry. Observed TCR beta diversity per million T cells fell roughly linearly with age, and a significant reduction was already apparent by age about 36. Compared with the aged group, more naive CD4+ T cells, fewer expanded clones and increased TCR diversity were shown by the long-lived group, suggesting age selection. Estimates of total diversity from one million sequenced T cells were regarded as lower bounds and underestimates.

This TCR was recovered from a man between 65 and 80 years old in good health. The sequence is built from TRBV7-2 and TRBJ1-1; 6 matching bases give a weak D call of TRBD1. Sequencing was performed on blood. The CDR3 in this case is CASSLAQGQGTEAFF. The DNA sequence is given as TGTGCCAGCAGCTTAGCGCAGGGGCAGGGCACTGAAGCTTTCTTT.